This T cell receptor beta chain was documented in a study of radiotherapy plus CTLA-4 blockade in lung cancer. Across the whole study: Patients showed objective responses in about a sixth of cases, and disease control was achieved by 31%. Whole-study results and caveats: Once radiotherapy plus ipilimumab had been given, TCR clones derived from tumor expanded in blood.

Germline V gene lookup returns CDR1 SGHRS and CDR2 YFSETQ. Between the trimmed V and J ends, which lost 4 bases and 2 bases, there was a span of 13 bases. The CDR3 runs 14 residues. Comment on this clone: What it binds is not known.

Clones were read by immunoSEQ multiplex PCR, and TCRdb kept only the in-frame ones, dropping some. The sample yields fewer than 45,000 clones, 72% seen once. People whose metastatic non-small-cell lung cancer was chemo-refractory got focal radiation along with CTLA-4 blockade by ipilimumab. The specimen comprised peripheral blood, sampled from a patient treated with radiotherapy plus ipilimumab. The receptor's source is a human donor with non-small cell lung cancer who had stable disease on radiotherapy plus ipilimumab. The chain is built from TRBV5-1 and TRBJ2-7, with D maybe TRBD2 (5 bases). CDR3 loop: CASSGGLRTYEQYF. The CDR3 DNA is TGCGCCAGCAGCGGAGGTCTCAGGACCTACGAGCAGTACTTC.